What follows are 8 T cell receptor beta chains derived from one specimen sequenced in a study of chemoradiotherapy in HPV16-positive cancers. TCRdb's table, derived via immunoSEQ multiplex PCR, lists solely in-frame clones and lacks some. The data contain 15,000 to 20,000 clones, 65% to 80% of them singletons. Sequencing was performed on tumor tissue, taken from a patient who underwent chemoradiotherapy. These receptors all come from a human donor with HPV-associated anogenital cancer.

The chain carries TRBV7-9 and TRBJ2-1; D gene uncertain. CDR3 length equals 13 residues. Germline values: CDR1 SEHNR, CDR2 FQNEAQ (reference sequence). V lost 6 bases, J lost 2 bases, and 8 bases lay in between. This CDR3 is CASRTDTYNEQFF. CDR3 nucleotide sequence: TGTGCCAGCAGGACGGATACCTACAATGAGCAGTTCTTC.

The rearrangement uses TRBV11-2 and TRBJ2-1; D is unresolved. Germline V CDR1 and CDR2: SGHAT, FQNNGV. This CDR3 is built from 15 residues. V lost 1 base and J lost 4, with 11 bases in between. Here the CDR3 DNA reads TGTGCCAGCAGCTTAGTCGTGGTTGGGTACAATGAGCAGTTCTTC. Translated: CASSLVVVGYNEQFF.

The table lists this clone with a count of one. The chain joins TRBV28 to TRBJ2-1, with 8 nucleotides matching TRBD2. Per germline, CDR1 MDHEN and CDR2 SYDVKM. V lost 3 bases, J lost 4 bases, and 8 bases stayed unmatched. The CDR3 runs 16 residues. Here the CDR3 reads CASSFNPTSEYNEQFF. The CDR3 DNA reads as TGTGCCAGCAGTTTTAACCCGACTAGCGAGTACAATGAGCAGTTCTTC.

The J gene is TRBJ1-2, the V gene TRBV7-2; D remains ambiguous. Germline V CDR1 and CDR2: SGHTA, FQGNSA. Trimming cost V 1 base and J 8 bases, with 11 bases left between them. This CDR3 is built from 13 residues. CDR3 sequence reads: CASSLERTGGYTF. The CDR3, as DNA: TGTGCCAGCAGCTTAGAGCGAACGGGCGGCTACACCTTC.

This chain links TRBV6-6 with TRBJ2-5; no reliable D call. V was cut by 4 bases and J by 6 bases, with 15 bases left in between. CDR1 and CDR2 (germline): MNHNY, SVGAGI (reference sequence). The CDR3 spans 14 residues. In nucleotides, the CDR3 is TGTGCCAGCAGTTCCTCGGACGGTGGGAAGACCCAGTACTTC. This gives the protein CASSSSDGGKTQYF.

This chain uses TRBV4-1 with TRBJ2-5; no firm D call. The CDR3 contains 16 residues. Germline V gene lookup returns CDR1 MGHRA and CDR2 YSYEKL. The V gene lost 3 bases and the J gene lost 2 bases, with 16 bases spanning the gap. In DNA, the CDR3 is TGCGCCAGCAGCCAGAGCGTGGCGGCCACTCAAGAGACCCAGTACTTC. This encodes CASSQSVAATQETQYF.

The V and J genes are TRBV5-1 and TRBJ2-1; TRBD1 aligns across 8 bases. V dropped 4 bases and J dropped 5; count of bases not matched to a gene: 8. Germline CDR1 is SGHRS and CDR2 is YFSETQ. The CDR3 contains 15 residues. The CDR3 DNA is TGCGCCAGCAGCATACAGGGGGAAGGTAACAATGAGCAGTTCTTC. As protein: CASSIQGEGNNEQFF.

The chain combines TRBV5-1 with TRBJ1-1; D gene uncertain. Germline V gene lookup returns CDR1 SGHRS and CDR2 YFSETQ. This CDR3 region has 14 residues. Deletions cut 4 bases from V and 1 base from J, with 11 bases between. The CDR3 spells CASSQRAENTEAFF. CDR3 coding DNA: TGCGCCAGCAGCCAGAGGGCTGAGAACACTGAAGCTTTCTTT.